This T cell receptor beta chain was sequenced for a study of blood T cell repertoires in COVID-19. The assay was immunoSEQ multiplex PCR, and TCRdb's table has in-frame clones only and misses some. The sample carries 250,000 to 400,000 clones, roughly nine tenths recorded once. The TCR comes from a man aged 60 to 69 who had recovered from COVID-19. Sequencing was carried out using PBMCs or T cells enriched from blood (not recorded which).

For the CDR3, the DNA is TGCGCCAGCAGCCAAGATCGCGCGCAGGGGGCTAGCACTGAAGCTTTCTTT. It is translated as CASSQDRAQGASTEAFF. The chain carries TRBV4-1 and TRBJ1-1, with TRBD1 identical over 8 bases. Germline CDR1 MGHRA, CDR2 YSYEKL. The CDR3 has 17 amino acids. Trimming at V came to 0 bases and at J to 4 bases, leaving 10 bases not matched to a gene.